This record covers a single T cell receptor (beta chain). Busulfan-fludarabine conditioning, marrow transplant, and cyclophosphamide on days +3 and +4 were administered. This sample was taken from a study of T cells after posttransplantation cyclophosphamide. Sequenced by immunoSEQ multiplex PCR; TCRdb stores in-frame clones only, minus some. The sample holds about 10,000 clones; about 82% are singletons and the top ten take 4.5% to 5.5%. The CDR3 runs to 22 residues. Germline loops: CDR1 LGHNA, CDR2 YNFKEQ. Trimming removed 0 bases from V and 0 bases from J; junction bases left unmatched: 19. This rearrangement joins TRBV4-2 to TRBJ2-3; 9 nucleotides align to TRBD2. The TCR sequence derives from a female patient aged 45 to 65 who received an allogeneic stem cell transplant from a related donor, was CMV-positive, and had no GVHD. Some of the T cells may derive from the graft donor. The starting material was PBMCs, obtained after allogeneic stem cell transplant with posttransplant cyclophosphamide. DNA for the CDR3: TGTGCCAGCAGCCAAGATCCCCCCACTAGCGGGCTCTCTCCCCAAAGCACAGATACGCAGTATTTT. It is translated as CASSQDPPTSGLSPQSTDTQYF.